This TCR beta chain was observed in a study of blood T cell repertoires in COVID-19. The wider study: COVID-19 samples from acute and convalescent phases originated in the United States, Italy and Spain. Sources were T cells, B-cell-depleted T cells, or PBMCs; the material itself was cDNA or gDNA.

CDR1 is SNHLY, CDR2 FYNNEI, per germline. The CDR3 extends over 11 amino acids. V was trimmed by 6 bases and J by 12 bases, leaving 9 bases between them. How the authors handled the data: Amplification from reference gene primers served as the basis for estimated nucleated cell counts. Clones were read by immunoSEQ multiplex PCR, and TCRdb kept only the in-frame ones, dropping some. That table supplies the V and J calls and clone size; D and trimming were determined from the DNA. Of more than 120,000 clones listed, roughly nine tenths are singletons. This clone was recorded a few times. Sequenced input: peripheral blood. This clonotype originated in a human donor in a cohort sampled during active COVID-19. The gene calls are TRBV2 and TRBJ1-6; D gene ambiguous. The CDR3 nucleotides read TGTGCCAGCAGCTTCAGTGGACCCCTCCACTTT. The encoded protein is CASSFSGPLHF.